The 13 T cell receptor beta chains below all came from one sample that was sequenced in a study of blood T cell repertoires in COVID-19. Profiling relied on immunoSEQ multiplex PCR, and the TCRdb table lists in-frame clones only, not all of them. The sample consists of 50,000 to 70,000 clones, about three quarters of them appearing once. The sequenced sample was peripheral blood. The receptors were sampled from a man between 50 and 59 years old with active or convalescent COVID-19.

This rearrangement joins TRBV29-1 to TRBJ2-1; D gene ambiguous. Germline CDR1 SQVTM, CDR2 ANQGSEA. This CDR3 has 13 amino acids. With 5 bases removed from V and 1 base from J, the gap between germline ends came to 9 bases. The CDR3 sequence is CSVSLFSYNEQFF. As DNA, the CDR3 is TGCAGCGTTTCCCTGTTTTCCTACAATGAGCAGTTCTTC.

This chain joins TRBV27 and TRBJ2-7, with 8 nucleotides matching TRBD1. J lost 2 bases, V lost 5 bases, and 5 bases had no gene match. There are 14 residues in the CDR3. Per the germline V gene, CDR1 is MNHEY and CDR2 is SMNVEV (reference sequence). As DNA, the CDR3 is TGTGCCAGCAGTCGACAGGGGCTAACCTACGAGCAGTACTTC. Protein product: CASSRQGLTYEQYF.

The J gene is TRBJ1-4, the V gene TRBV5-1; D gene uncertain. Germline loops: CDR1 SGHRS, CDR2 YFSETQ. The CDR3 spans 13 residues. Trimming removed 6 bases from V and 6 bases from J, with 12 bases in between. CDR3 amino acids: CASKVAAHEKLFF. For the CDR3, the DNA is TGCGCCAGCAAAGTAGCAGCTCATGAAAAACTGTTTTTT.

The chain joins TRBV11-1 to TRBJ2-1, with D perhaps TRBD2 (6 bases). Trimming pared 3 bases from V and 8 bases from J, leaving 8 bases between. In germline, CDR1 is SGHAT, CDR2 FQDESV (reference sequence). The CDR3 sequence is 12 residues long. CDR3 in amino acids: CASSFWGDEQFF. As DNA, the CDR3 is TGTGCCAGCAGCTTTTGGGGGGATGAGCAGTTCTTC.

V usage is TRBV2 and J usage is TRBJ1-4; TRBD1 aligns across 7 bases. After removal of 7 bases from V and 3 bases from J, the junction contained 5 bases not matched to a gene. This CDR3 has 14 amino acids. CDR1 and CDR2 (germline): SNHLY, FYNNEI. The CDR3 bases are TGTGCCAGCAACCCGACAGGGTCTAATGAAAAACTGTTTTTT. Protein product: CASNPTGSNEKLFF.

This clone came up once. This chain links TRBV13 with TRBJ1-1; D uncertain. The CDR3 is 11 residues long. V dropped 3 bases and J dropped 6 bases, with 5 bases sitting between them. CDR1 and CDR2 (germline): PRHDT, FYEKMQ (reference sequence). The CDR3 reads CASSFPAEAFF. The CDR3 bases are TGTGCCAGCAGCTTCCCAGCTGAAGCTTTCTTT.

Only a few counts were recorded for this clone. The CDR3 DNA reads TGTGCCAGCAGCGCGGGACTAGCGGAAACAGATACGCAGTATTTT. Its translation is CASSAGLAETDTQYF. The chain couples TRBV2 to TRBJ2-3; TRBD2 aligns across 11 bases. The V segment lost 6 bases and the J segment 3 bases; nucleotides outside the gene matches: 5. CDR3 length: 15 residues. Germline loops: CDR1 SNHLY, CDR2 FYNNEI.

The sample holds a few counts of this clone. The rearrangement joins TRBV11-3 to TRBJ1-1; the D gene is possibly TRBD1 (6 bases). The V gene's germline CDR1 is SGHNT and CDR2 YENEEA. V lost 0 bases, J lost 7 bases, and 9 bases lay in between. The CDR3 is 13 amino acids. The CDR3 DNA sequence: TGTGCCAGCAGCTTAGATCTCAGGGGTGAAGCTTTCTTT. It yields the protein CASSLDLRGEAFF.

CDR3 DNA: TGTGCCAGCAGTCACAGGGTAGACGGCTACACCTTC. Translation gives CASSHRVDGYTF. The genes are TRBV6-5 and TRBJ1-2; tentatively, D is TRBD1 (6 bases). This CDR3 has 12 amino acids. Trimming left V 5 bases short and J 8 bases short, with 12 bases between. Germline-derived CDR1 and CDR2 are MNHEY and SVGAGI.

The chain couples TRBV9 to TRBJ1-1; D is perhaps TRBD1 (6 bases). Germline values: CDR1 SGDLS, CDR2 YYNGEE. This CDR3 has 15 residues. The V end was cut by 3 bases, the J end by 0 bases, with 12 bases between. CDR3 in amino acids: CASSAGQRVNTEAFF. The DNA for the CDR3 is TGTGCCAGCAGCGCCGGACAGAGGGTGAACACTGAAGCTTTCTTT.

The V and J genes are TRBV30 and TRBJ2-3; D is undetermined. The V end was cut by 0 bases, the J end by 5 bases, with 3 bases between. The CDR3 totals 11 residues. CDR1 is GTSNPN and CDR2 is SVGIG in the germline V gene (reference sequence). The CDR3 coding sequence is TGTGCCTGGAGTGTACTAGATACGCAGTATTTT. Its translation is CAWSVLDTQYF.

The rearrangement joins TRBV5-1 to TRBJ2-3; D ambiguous. Germline CDR1 and CDR2: SGHRS and YFSETQ. Trimming cost V 0 bases and J 4 bases, with 12 bases left between them. The CDR3 length is 15 residues. Written as DNA, the CDR3 is TGCGCCAGCAGCTTGGGACTCCCAAGACCAGATACGCAGTATTTT. Translated, it gives CASSLGLPRPDTQYF.

The chain couples TRBV5-5 to TRBJ2-7; 9 bases are a match to TRBD1. The length of the CDR3 is 14 residues. In germline, CDR1 is SGHKS, CDR2 YYEKEE (reference sequence). V lost 3 bases to trimming and J lost 7 bases; unmatched junction nucleotides: 8. CDR3 region: CASSYTGGLGEQYF. CDR3 nucleotides: TGTGCCAGCAGCTACACAGGGGGCCTGGGGGAGCAGTACTTC.